The sequence of this TCR beta chain was determined in a study of blood T cell repertoires in COVID-19. This clone has a handful of counts. Sequencing used immunoSEQ multiplex PCR; TCRdb keeps in-frame clones, though not all of them. The sample lists fewer than 300,000 clones; roughly 84% were seen once. The CDR3 is 16 residues long. V shed 1 base and J shed 2 bases, with 13 bases lying between them. Germline loops: CDR1 SGDLS, CDR2 YYNGEE. The chain links TRBV9 to TRBJ1-3; D remains unclear. The sequenced sample consisted of peripheral blood. The clonotype was recovered from a woman aged 18-29 years with acute or convalescent COVID-19. CDR3 bases: TGTGCCAGCAGCGTACTCGGGGTTCCAGCTGGAAACACCATATATTTT. Translated: CASSVLGVPAGNTIYF. The entire variable domain, with the rest obtained from reference TRBV9 and TRBJ1-3, is as follows: DSGVTQTPKHLITATGQRVTLRCSPRSGDLSVYWYQQSLDQGLQFLIQYYNGEERAKGNILERFSAQQFPDLHSELNLSSLELGDSALYFCASSVLGVPAGNTIYFGEGSWLTVV.